This T cell receptor (beta chain) was recorded in a study of cytotoxic CD8 clonotypes in ibrutinib-treated CLL. Study details: Complete response was seen in 2 patients and partial in approximately 24; roughly twelve progressed and approximately 14 stayed remitted after a median around 68 months. The study's findings and limits: Ibrutinib response saw clonality rise, and progression saw it return toward baseline.

Here immunoSEQ multiplex PCR was the method, and the copy in TCRdb shows in-frame clones only, minus some. The profile shows 65,000 to 90,000 clones, approximately 87% of them singletons. This clone was seen a few times. Its antigen is undetermined. The clonotype was recovered from a human donor with chronic lymphocytic leukemia. The material was PBMCs, obtained after 24 months of ibrutinib treatment.

CDR3 sequence reads: CASSQDGSNRWNEKLFF. For the CDR3, the DNA is TGTGCCAGCAGCCAAGATGGCAGCAACAGGTGGAATGAAAAACTGTTTTTT. The chain uses TRBV4-2 and TRBJ1-4, with a tentative D call TRBD1 (5 bases). CDR3 length equals 17 residues. The ends were cut back, 0 bases at V and 5 bases at J, with 16 bases in the middle. Germline CDR1 reads LGHNA; CDR2 reads YNFKEQ.